This T cell receptor (beta chain) was sequenced for a study of control samples from healthy donors and cancer patients. CDR1 and CDR2 (germline): MNHNS, SASEGT. V lost 3 bases and J lost 4; bases outside the gene matches: 2. The length of the CDR3 is 14 residues. The method was immunoSEQ multiplex PCR; TCRdb's version includes in-frame clones alone and lacks a portion of them. The sample records just over 150,000 clones, 94% being singletons. The sample consisted of blood. The source of this sequence is a woman aged 40 to 55 in good health. The chain carries TRBV6-1 and TRBJ1-4, with 7 positions matching TRBD1. The CDR3 DNA sequence: TGTGCCAGCAGTGAGGGACAGTATAATGAAAAACTGTTTTTT. It specifies CASSEGQYNEKLFF.